The present T cell receptor (beta chain) was sequenced within a study of blood T cell repertoires in COVID-19. Authors' data handling: Estimates of nucleated cell counts were drawn from the amplification of reference gene primers. Assay: immunoSEQ multiplex PCR; the TCRdb copy retains only in-frame clones and omits some. The DNA was the basis for D and trimming; V, J and clone size are from that table. The repertoire has about 200,000 clones, 70% to 90% of them found once; the top ten carry roughly 21%. The receptor was isolated from a man aged 55 to 70 with active or convalescent COVID-19. The sequenced material came from peripheral blood.

CDR3 sequence: CASSTGPLDTQYF. Here the CDR3 DNA reads TGTGCCAGCAGTACGGGTCCGTTGGATACGCAGTATTTT. This rearrangement joins TRBV6-5 to TRBJ2-3; D is undetermined. In germline, CDR1 is MNHEY, CDR2 SVGAGI. The CDR3 consists of 13 residues. Trimming cost V 5 bases and J 6 bases, with 12 bases left between them.